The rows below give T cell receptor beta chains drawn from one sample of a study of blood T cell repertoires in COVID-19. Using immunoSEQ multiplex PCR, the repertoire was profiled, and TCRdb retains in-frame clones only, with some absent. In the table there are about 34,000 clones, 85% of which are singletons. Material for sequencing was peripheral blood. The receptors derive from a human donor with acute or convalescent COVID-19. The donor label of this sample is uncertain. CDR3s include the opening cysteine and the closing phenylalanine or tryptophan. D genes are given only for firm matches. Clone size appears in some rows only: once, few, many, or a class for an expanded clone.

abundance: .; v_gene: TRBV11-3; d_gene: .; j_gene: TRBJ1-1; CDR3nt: TGTGCCAGCAGCCCCCGCGGGTGGGCGGACGAGGCTTTCTTT; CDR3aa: CASSPRGWADEAFF
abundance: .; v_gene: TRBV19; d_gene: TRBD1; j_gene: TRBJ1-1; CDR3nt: TGTGCCAGTAGTTCAGACAGGGGGAACACTGAAGCTTTCTTT; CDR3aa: CASSSDRGNTEAFF
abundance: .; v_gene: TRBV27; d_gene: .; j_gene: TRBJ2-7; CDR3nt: TGTGCCAGCAGAGGGGCGGGGTCCTACGAGCAGTACTTC; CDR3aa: CASRGAGSYEQYF
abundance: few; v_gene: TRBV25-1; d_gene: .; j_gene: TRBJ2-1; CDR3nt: TGTGCCAGCAGTGAACAGGGTTGGCAGAATGAGCAGTTCTTC; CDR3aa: CASSEQGWQNEQFF
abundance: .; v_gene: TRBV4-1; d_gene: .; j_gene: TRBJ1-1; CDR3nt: TGCGCCAGCAGCCAAGCCTTAAATATACAGCCCCTGAACACTGAAGCTTTCTTT; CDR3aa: CASSQALNIQPLNTEAFF
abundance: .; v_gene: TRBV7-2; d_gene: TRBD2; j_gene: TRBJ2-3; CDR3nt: TGTGCCACCAAACTAGCGGTAACGACAGATACGCAGTATTTT; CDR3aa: CATKLAVTTDTQYF
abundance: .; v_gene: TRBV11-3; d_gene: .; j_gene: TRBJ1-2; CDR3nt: TGTGCCAGCAGCTTAGGGACACTGAACTATGGCTACACCTTC; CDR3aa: CASSLGTLNYGYTF
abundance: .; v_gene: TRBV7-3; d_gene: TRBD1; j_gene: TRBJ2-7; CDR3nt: TGTGCCAGCAGCGAGACAGGGCAGGGCGAGCAGTACTTC; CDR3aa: CASSETGQGEQYF
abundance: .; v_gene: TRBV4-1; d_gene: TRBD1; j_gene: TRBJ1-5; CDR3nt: TGCGCCAGCAGCCGGAACCACGGACAGGGGGGTCAGCCCCAGCATTTT; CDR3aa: CASSRNHGQGGQPQHF
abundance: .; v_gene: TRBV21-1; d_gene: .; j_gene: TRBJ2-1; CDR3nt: TGTGCCAGCAGCGAATCAACCGGGACTAGGTTCCATGAGCAGTTCTTC; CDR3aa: CASSESTGTRFHEQFF
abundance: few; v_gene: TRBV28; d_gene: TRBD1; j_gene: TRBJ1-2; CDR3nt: TGTGCCAGCAGTTGGACAGGGTATGGCTACACCTTC; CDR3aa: CASSWTGYGYTF
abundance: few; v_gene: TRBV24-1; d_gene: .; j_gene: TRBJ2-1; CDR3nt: TGTGCCACCAGTGATGTCCAGGGCTACCCCTACAATGAGCAGTTCTTC; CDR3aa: CATSDVQGYPYNEQFF
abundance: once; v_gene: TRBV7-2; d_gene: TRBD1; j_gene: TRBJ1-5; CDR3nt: TGTGCCAGCAGCGGGGACAGGTTCCGGCGCTTAAATCAGCCCCAGCATTTT; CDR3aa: CASSGDRFRRLNQPQHF
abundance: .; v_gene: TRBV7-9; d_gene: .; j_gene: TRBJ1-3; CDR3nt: TGTGCCAGCAGCTTAATTGGTTCGCCGGTGGGAAACACCATATATTTT; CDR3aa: CASSLIGSPVGNTIYF
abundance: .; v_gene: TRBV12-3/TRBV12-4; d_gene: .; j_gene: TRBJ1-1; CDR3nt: TGTGCCAGCAGTTTAACAGGGCCCCCTGAAGCTTTCTTT; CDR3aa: CASSLTGPPEAFF
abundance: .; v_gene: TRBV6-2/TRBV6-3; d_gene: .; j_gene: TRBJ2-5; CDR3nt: TGTGCCAGCAGTTACCCCCCGGGAAGAGAGACCCAGTACTTC; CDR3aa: CASSYPPGRETQYF
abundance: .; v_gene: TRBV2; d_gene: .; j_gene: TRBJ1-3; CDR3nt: TGTGCCAGCAGCCCCGAAGCAAGCTCTGGAAACACCATATATTTT; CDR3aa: CASSPEASSGNTIYF
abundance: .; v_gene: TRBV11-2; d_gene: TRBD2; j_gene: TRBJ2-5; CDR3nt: TGTGCCAGCAGCTCACTAGCGGGGGGGCAAGAGACCCAGTACTTC; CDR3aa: CASSSLAGGQETQYF
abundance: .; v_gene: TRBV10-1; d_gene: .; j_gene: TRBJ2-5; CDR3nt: TGCGCCAGCAGTGAGTTGCGGGGCAAGCAAGAGACCCAGTACTTC; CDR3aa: CASSELRGKQETQYF
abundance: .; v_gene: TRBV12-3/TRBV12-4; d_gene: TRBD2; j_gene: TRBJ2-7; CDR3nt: TGTGCCAGCAGCCGGGGGGGTTACGAGCAGTACTTC; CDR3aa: CASSRGGYEQYF
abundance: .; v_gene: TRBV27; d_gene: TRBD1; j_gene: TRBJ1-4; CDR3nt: TGTGCCAGCAGTGCCTGGGACAGGGCAAATGAAAAACTGTTTTTT; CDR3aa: CASSAWDRANEKLFF
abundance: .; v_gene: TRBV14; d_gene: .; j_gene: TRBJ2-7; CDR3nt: TGTGCCAGCAGCTATAAACCGGGACTCGGGACCTACGAGCAGTACTTC; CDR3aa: CASSYKPGLGTYEQYF
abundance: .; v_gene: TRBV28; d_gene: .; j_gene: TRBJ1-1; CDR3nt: TGTGCCAGCAGTATCCCCTATGGCACTGAAGCTTTCTTT; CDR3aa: CASSIPYGTEAFF
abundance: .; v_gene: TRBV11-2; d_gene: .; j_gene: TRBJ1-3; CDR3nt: TGTGCCAGCTCCCCCGGCAGGGATGGAAACACCATATATTTT; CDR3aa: CASSPGRDGNTIYF
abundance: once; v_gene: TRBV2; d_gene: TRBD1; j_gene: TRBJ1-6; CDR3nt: TGTGCCAGCGAGTCCCGGGACAGGGTCAGTTGGGGTTCACCCCTCCACTTT; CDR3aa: CASESRDRVSWGSPLHF
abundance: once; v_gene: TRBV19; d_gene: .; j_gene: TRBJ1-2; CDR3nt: TGTGCCAGTAGTCGGGGGGGCCCGGAAGGCTACACCTTC; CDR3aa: CASSRGGPEGYTF
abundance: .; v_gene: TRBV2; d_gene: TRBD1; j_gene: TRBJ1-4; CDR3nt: TGTGCCAGCAGTGAATCTCCGGGACAGGGAGAAGAAAAACTGTTTTTT; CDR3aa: CASSESPGQGEEKLFF
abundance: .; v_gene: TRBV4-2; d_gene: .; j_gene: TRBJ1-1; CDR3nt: TGTGCCAGCAGCCAAGCGCGGGGCGGTCTGAACACTGAAGCTTTCTTT; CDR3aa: CASSQARGGLNTEAFF
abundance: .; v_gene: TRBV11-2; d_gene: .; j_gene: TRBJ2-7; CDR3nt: TGTGCCAGCAGCGTCGGGGTCAGCCTCTACGAGCAGTACTTC; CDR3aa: CASSVGVSLYEQYF
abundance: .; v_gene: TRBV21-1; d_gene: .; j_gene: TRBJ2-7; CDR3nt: TGTGCCAGCAGCGTACAGGGGCTAGCCTACGAGCAGTACTTC; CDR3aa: CASSVQGLAYEQYF
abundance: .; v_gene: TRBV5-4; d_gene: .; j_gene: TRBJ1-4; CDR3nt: TGTGCCAGCAGCTTGGACCGAGGGGGGGGCTGGGATGAAAAACTGTTTTTT; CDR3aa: CASSLDRGGGWDEKLFF
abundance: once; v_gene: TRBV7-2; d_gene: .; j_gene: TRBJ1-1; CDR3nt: TGTGCCAGCAGCCCTCTAGCAGGCCAATATACTGAAGCTTTCTTT; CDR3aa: CASSPLAGQYTEAFF
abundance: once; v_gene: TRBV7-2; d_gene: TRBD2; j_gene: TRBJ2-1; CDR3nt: TGTGCCAGCAGCTTAGAGGGGACTAGCGGGACCAATGAGCAGTTCTTC; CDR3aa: CASSLEGTSGTNEQFF
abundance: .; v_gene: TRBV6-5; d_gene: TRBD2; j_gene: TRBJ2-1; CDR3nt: TGTGCCAGCACCGGCGGGAGGGCCGAGGGCAATGAGCAGTTCTTC; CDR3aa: CASTGGRAEGNEQFF
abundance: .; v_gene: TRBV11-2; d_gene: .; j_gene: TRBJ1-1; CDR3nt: TGTGCCAGCAGCTTATTCAGGGACATTGAAGCTTTCTTT; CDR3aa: CASSLFRDIEAFF
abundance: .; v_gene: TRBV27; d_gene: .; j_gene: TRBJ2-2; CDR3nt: TGTGCCAGCAGTTTTCGCCAGGGGAGTTTAACCGGGGAGCTGTTTTTT; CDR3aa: CASSFRQGSLTGELFF
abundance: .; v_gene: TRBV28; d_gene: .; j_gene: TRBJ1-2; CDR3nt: TGTGCCAGCAGTTTATTCGGGAAAGGCTATGGCTACACCTTC; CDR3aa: CASSLFGKGYGYTF
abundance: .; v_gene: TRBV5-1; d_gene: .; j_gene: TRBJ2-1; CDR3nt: TGCGCCAGCAGCTTGGGAGAGGACATAAACTCCTACAATGAGCAGTTCTTC; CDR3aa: CASSLGEDINSYNEQFF
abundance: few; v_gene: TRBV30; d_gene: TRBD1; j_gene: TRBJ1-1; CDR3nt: TGTGCCTGGGACAGGGAGAACACTGAAGCTTTCTTT; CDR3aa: CAWDRENTEAFF
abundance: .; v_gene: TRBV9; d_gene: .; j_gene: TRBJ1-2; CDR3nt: TGTGCCAGCAGCGTAGAGATGGGGGCGGACTATGGCTACACCTTC; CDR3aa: CASSVEMGADYGYTF
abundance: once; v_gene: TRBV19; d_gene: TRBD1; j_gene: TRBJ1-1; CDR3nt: TGTGCCAGTAAATCCGGGACAGGGGGGGTCACTGAAGCTTTCTTT; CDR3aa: CASKSGTGGVTEAFF
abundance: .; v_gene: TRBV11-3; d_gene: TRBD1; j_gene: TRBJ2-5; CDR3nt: TGTGCCAGCAGCTTAGGGGGACAGATCCATTCGGAGACCCAGTACTTC; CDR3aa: CASSLGGQIHSETQYF
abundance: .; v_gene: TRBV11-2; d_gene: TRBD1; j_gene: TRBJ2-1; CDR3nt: TGTGCCAGCAGCCTATACCAACAGGGGAGTGAGCAGTTCTTC; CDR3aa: CASSLYQQGSEQFF
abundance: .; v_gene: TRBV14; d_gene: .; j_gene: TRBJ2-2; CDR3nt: TGTGCCAGCAGCCGACATGGCGGGGAGCTGTTTTTT; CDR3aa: CASSRHGGELFF
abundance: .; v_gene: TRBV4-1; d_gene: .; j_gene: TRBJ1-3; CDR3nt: TGCGCCAGCAGCCCCGACAGCTCCTCTGGAAACACCATATATTTT; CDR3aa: CASSPDSSSGNTIYF
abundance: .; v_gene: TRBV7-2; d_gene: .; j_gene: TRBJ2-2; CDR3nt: TGTGCCAGTTCACGCCCGGTGCCCGGGGAGCTGTTTTTT; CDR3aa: CASSRPVPGELFF
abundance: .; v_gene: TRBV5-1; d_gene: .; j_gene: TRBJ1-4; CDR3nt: TGCGCCAGCAGCCCTGATCCCGGGTCTAATGAAAAACTGTTTTTT; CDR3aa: CASSPDPGSNEKLFF
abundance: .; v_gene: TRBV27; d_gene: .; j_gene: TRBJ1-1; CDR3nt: TGTGCCAGCAGTTCAAATCGACAGTTGTCTGAAGCTTTCTTT; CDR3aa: CASSSNRQLSEAFF
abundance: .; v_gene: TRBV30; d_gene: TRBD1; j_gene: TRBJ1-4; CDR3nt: TGTGCCTGGAGTGTGGGAGCAGGGGGCGTCGGTGAAAAACTGTTTTTT; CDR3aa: CAWSVGAGGVGEKLFF
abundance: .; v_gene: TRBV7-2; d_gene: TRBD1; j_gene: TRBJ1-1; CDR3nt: TGTGCCAGCAGCCCCTCAGGGGGTTTAAGGTTCACTGAAGCTTTCTTT; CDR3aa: CASSPSGGLRFTEAFF
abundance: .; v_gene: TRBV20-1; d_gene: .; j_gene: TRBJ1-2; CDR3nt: TGCAGTGTATCCTCCCCTTATGGCTACACCTTC; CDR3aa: CSVSSPYGYTF
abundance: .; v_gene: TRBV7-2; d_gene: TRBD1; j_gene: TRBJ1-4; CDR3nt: TGTGCCAGCAGCCTTAGGACAGGGAGTTATGAAAAACTGTTTTTT; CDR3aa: CASSLRTGSYEKLFF
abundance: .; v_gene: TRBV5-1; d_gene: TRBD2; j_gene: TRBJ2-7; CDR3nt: TGCGCCAGCAGCACTACTAGCGGGGGGCCTCCCTACGAGCAGTACTTC; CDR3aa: CASSTTSGGPPYEQYF
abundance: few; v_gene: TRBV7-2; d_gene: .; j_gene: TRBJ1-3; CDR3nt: TGTGCCAGCAGCCTACAGACAGCGTCCATCTCTGGAAACACCATATATTTT; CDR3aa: CASSLQTASISGNTIYF
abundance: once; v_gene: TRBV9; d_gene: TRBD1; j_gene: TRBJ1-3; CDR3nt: TGTGCCAGCAGCGTAGAGGGGACAGGTCCTGGAAACACCATATATTTT; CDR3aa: CASSVEGTGPGNTIYF
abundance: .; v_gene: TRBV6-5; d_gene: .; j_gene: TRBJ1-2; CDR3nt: TGTGCCAGCAGAAATCAGGGCGGCTACACCTTC; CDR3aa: CASRNQGGYTF
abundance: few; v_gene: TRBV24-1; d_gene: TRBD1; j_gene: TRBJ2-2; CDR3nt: TGTGCCACCAGTGATCCGGGACAGGGCGTGACCGGGGAGCTGTTTTTT; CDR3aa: CATSDPGQGVTGELFF